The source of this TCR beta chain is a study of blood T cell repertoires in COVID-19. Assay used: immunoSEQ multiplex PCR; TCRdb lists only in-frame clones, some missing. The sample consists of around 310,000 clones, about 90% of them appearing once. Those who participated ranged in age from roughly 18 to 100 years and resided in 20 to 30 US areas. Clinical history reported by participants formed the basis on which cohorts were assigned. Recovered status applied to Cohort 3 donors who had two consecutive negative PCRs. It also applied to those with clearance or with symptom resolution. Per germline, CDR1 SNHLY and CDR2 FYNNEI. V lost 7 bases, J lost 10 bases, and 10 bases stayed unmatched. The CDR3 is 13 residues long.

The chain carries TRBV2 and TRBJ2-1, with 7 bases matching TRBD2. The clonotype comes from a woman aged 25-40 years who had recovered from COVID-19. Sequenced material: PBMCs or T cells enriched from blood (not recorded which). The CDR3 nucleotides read TGTGCCAGCACTTTCGGACTAGTCATAGAGCAGTTCTTC. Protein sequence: CASTFGLVIEQFF.